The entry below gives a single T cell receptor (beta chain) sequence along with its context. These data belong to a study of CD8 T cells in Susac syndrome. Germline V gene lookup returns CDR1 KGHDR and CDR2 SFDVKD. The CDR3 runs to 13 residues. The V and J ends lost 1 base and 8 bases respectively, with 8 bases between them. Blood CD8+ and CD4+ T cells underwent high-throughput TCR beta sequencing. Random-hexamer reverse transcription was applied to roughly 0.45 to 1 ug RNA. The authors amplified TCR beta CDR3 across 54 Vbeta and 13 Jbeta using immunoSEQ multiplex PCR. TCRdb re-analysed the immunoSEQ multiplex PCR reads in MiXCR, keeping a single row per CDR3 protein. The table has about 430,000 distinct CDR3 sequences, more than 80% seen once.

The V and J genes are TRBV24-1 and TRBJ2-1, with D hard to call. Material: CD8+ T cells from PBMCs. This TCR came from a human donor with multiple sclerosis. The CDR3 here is CATSDFDDHEQFF. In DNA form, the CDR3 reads TGTGCCACCAGTGATTTTGACGACCATGAGCAGTTCTTC.